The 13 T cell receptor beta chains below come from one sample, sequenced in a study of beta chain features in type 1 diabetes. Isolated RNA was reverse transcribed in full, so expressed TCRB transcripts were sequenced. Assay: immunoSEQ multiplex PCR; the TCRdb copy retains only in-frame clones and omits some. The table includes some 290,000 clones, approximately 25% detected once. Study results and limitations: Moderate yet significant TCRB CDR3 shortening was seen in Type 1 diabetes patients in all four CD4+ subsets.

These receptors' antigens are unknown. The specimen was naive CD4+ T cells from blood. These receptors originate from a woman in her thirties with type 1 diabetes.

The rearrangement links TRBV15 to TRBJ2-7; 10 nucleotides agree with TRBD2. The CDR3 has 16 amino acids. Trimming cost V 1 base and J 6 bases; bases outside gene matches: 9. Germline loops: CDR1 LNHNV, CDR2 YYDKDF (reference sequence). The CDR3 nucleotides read TGTGCCACCAGCAGAGCAAGAGCGGGAGGGTCCGGCGAGCAGTACTTC. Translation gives CATSRARAGGSGEQYF.

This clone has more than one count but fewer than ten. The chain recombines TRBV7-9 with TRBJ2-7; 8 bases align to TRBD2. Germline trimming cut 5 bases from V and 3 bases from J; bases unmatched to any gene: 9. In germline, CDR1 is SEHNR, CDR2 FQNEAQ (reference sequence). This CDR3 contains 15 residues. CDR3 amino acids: CASSRVSSGFYEQYF. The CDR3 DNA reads TGTGCCAGCAGCCGTGTCTCTAGCGGGTTCTACGAGCAGTACTTC.

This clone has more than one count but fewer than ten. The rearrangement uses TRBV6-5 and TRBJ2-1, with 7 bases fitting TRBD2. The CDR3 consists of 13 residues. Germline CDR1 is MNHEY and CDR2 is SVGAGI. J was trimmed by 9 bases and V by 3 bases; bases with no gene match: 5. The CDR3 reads CASSYTSEFEQFF. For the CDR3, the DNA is TGTGCCAGCAGTTATACTAGCGAGTTTGAGCAGTTCTTC.

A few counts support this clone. The CDR3 protein is CASSRVLAGFTGELFF. CDR3 DNA sequence: TGTGCCAGCAGCCGCGTCCTAGCGGGATTCACCGGGGAGCTGTTTTTT. The chain couples TRBV27 to TRBJ2-2, with 9 bases lining up with TRBD2. Germline loops: CDR1 MNHEY, CDR2 SMNVEV (reference sequence). The trim removed 6 bases at V and 4 bases at J, leaving 9 bases unmatched. There are 16 residues in the CDR3.

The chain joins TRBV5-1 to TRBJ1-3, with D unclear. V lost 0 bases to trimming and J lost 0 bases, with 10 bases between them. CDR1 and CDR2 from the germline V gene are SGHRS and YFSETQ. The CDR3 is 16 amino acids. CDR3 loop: CASSLALASSGNTIYF. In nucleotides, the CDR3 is TGCGCCAGCAGCTTGGCCCTGGCCTCCTCTGGAAACACCATATATTTT. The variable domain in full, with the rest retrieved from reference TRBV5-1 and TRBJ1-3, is KAGVTQTPRYLIKTRGQQVTLSCSPISGHRSVSWYQQTPGQGLQFLFEYFSETQRNKGNFPGRFSGRQFSNSRSEMNVSTLELGDSALYLCASSLALASSGNTIYFGEGSWLTVV.

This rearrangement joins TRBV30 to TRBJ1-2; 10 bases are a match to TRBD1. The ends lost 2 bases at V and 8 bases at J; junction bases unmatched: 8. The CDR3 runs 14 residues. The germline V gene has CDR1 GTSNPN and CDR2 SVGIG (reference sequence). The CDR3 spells CAWSYRDRGFGYTF. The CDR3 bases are TGTGCCTGGAGTTACCGGGACAGGGGATTCGGCTACACCTTC.

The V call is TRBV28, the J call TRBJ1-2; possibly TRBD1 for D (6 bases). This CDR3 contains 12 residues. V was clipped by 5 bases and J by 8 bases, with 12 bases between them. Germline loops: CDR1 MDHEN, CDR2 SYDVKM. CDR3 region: CASSRTGRGYTF. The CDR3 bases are TGTGCCAGCAGTCGAACAGGGCGCGGCTACACCTTC.

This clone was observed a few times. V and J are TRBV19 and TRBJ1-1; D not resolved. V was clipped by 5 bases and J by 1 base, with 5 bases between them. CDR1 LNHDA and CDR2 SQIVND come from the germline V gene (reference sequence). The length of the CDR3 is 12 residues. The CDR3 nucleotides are TGTGCCAGTAGTTACTGGAACACTGAAGCTTTCTTT. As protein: CASSYWNTEAFF.

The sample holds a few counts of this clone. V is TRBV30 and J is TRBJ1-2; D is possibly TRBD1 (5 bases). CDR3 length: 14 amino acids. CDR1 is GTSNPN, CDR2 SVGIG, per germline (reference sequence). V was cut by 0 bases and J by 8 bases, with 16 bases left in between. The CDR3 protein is CAWSVPPGLGGYTF. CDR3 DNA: TGTGCCTGGAGTGTACCTCCAGGGTTGGGAGGCTACACCTTC.

The CDR3, as DNA: TGTGCCAGCAGTGAAGGTCTCTTATGGAACACTGAAGCTTTCTTT. It encodes CASSEGLLWNTEAFF. The chain employs TRBV6-1 and TRBJ1-1; D call uncertain. This CDR3 comprises 15 residues. Trimming cost V 1 base and J 1 base, with 10 bases left between them. The V gene's germline CDR1 is MNHNS and CDR2 SASEGT.

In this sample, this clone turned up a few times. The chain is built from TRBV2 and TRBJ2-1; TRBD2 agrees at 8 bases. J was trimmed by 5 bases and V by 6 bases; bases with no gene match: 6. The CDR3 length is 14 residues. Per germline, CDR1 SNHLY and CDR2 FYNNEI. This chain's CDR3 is CASSAGGPNNEQFF. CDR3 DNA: TGTGCCAGCAGCGCGGGAGGCCCGAACAATGAGCAGTTCTTC.

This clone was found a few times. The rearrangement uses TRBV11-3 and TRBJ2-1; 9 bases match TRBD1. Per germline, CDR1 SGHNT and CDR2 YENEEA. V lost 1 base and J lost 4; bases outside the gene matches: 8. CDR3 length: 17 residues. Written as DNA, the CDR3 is TGTGCCAGCAGCTTAGGTATCGGGACAGGGATTTACAATGAGCAGTTCTTC. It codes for CASSLGIGTGIYNEQFF.

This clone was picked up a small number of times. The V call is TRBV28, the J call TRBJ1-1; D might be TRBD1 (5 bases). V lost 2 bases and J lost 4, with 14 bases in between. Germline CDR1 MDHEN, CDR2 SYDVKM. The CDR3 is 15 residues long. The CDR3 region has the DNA TGTGCCAGCAGTTTACCAGGGACTTTCGGCACTGAAGCTTTCTTT. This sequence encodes CASSLPGTFGTEAFF.